The clone carrying this T cell receptor beta chain was observed at least ten times. TCRdb reprocessed the 5' RACE reads via MiXCR and lists one record per CDR3 protein. This sample has 100,000 or so distinct CDR3 sequences, with 13% found just once. Sample time point: longitudinal time-point 2. This sample was included in a study of neurological immune-mediated disorders. From germline, CDR1 is SGHTA and CDR2 FQGNSA. The CDR3 covers 16 residues. Germline trimming cut 5 bases from V and 2 bases from J; bases unmatched to any gene: 8. The sample consisted of PBMCs. J is TRBJ2-3 and V is TRBV7-2; 9 bases map to TRBD1. The receptor's source is a female donor with HTLV-1-associated myelopathy (HAM/TSP). This chain's CDR3 is CASSELGTGYTDTQYF. The CDR3 nucleotides read TGTGCCAGCAGCGAATTAGGGACAGGGTACACAGATACGCAGTATTTT.